The sequence of this T cell receptor beta chain was determined in a study of CD8+ T cells in alopecia areata. Background on the study: Tofacitinib lasted 6 to 18 months, then 6 months off drug. Scoring of severity for treated patients was based on percentage of affected scalp area. General study results and limits: Scalp lesions, especially in alopecia totalis/universalis, had higher clonality than normal scalp. Clarity of TCR sharing across patients fell short of that in mice, possibly HLA-related.

The CDR3 consists of 16 residues. The V end lost 1 base, the J end lost 0 bases, and 13 bases lay between the germline ends. Germline V gene data show CDR1 as SGHAT and CDR2 as FQNNGV. Sequencing relied on a cDNA template that was reverse transcribed from extracted RNA. Clones were read by immunoSEQ multiplex PCR, and TCRdb kept only the in-frame ones, dropping some. Of under 95,000 clones in the sample, around 70% were seen once. This clone has only a few counts. Antigen: not known. Noted treatment: oral pan-JAK inhibitor, 5-10 mg twice daily. This material consisted of CD8+ T cells sorted from blood, taken at roughly week 45, from a patient treated with tofacitinib. This clonotype originated in a human donor with alopecia areata. J is TRBJ2-7 and V is TRBV11-2; tentatively, D is TRBD1 or TRBD2 (5 bases each). CDR3: CASSLVVWGSSYEQYF. The CDR3 bases are TGTGCCAGCAGCTTAGTAGTTTGGGGGAGCTCCTACGAGCAGTACTTC.